This is a list of T cell receptor beta chains from one sample in a study of blood T cell repertoires in COVID-19. Clones were read by immunoSEQ multiplex PCR, and TCRdb kept only the in-frame ones, dropping some. The table has approximately 250,000 clones, about nine tenths seen once; the top ten hold over 8%. The sequencing sample was made of peripheral blood. The origin of the receptors is a man between 35 and 55 years old with active or convalescent COVID-19. CDR3s include the opening cysteine and the closing phenylalanine or tryptophan. A D gene is named only where the DNA matches it firmly. The size of a clone is reported for some rows only, either as once, few or many, or as a class for expanded clones.

j_call clone_size d_call v_call cdr3_aa cdr3_nt
TRBJ1-2 NA NA TRBV27 CASGQPNYGYTF TGTGCCAGCGGACAGCCTAACTATGGCTACACCTTC
TRBJ1-2 NA TRBD1 TRBV6-5 CASALTGKGYTF TGTGCCAGCGCCCTGACAGGGAAAGGCTACACCTTC
TRBJ2-1 NA TRBD2 TRBV5-4 CASSLERRGGRDEQFF TGTGCCAGCAGCTTGGAGAGGCGGGGGGGCCGGGATGAGCAGTTCTTC
TRBJ2-7 NA NA TRBV28 CASSLYSGSPYEQYF TGTGCCAGCAGTTTATACTCGGGTTCACCCTACGAGCAGTACTTC
TRBJ2-2 once NA TRBV29-1 CSVLGRDSLSGELFF TGCAGCGTCCTGGGCCGGGACTCCCTTTCCGGGGAGCTGTTTTTT
TRBJ1-1 NA TRBD1 TRBV5-1 CASSLMGQVNTEAFF TGCGCCAGCAGCTTGATGGGACAGGTGAACACTGAAGCTTTCTTT
TRBJ1-2 NA NA TRBV28 CASRGAVSSYIF TGTGCCAGCAGGGGGGCGGTCTCATCCTACATCTTC
TRBJ2-1 once TRBD1 TRBV5-6 CASSSSGTATYNEQFF TGTGCCAGCAGCTCATCCGGGACAGCGACCTACAATGAGCAGTTCTTC
TRBJ2-5 NA TRBD1 TRBV6-5 CASRSRQGAWETQYF TGTGCCAGCAGGAGCCGACAGGGGGCGTGGGAGACCCAGTACTTC
TRBJ2-1 once NA TRBV19 CASSLGAGNEQFF TGTGCCAGTAGTCTAGGGGCGGGCAATGAGCAGTTCTTC